The 17 T cell receptor beta chains presented below share a single source sample, sequenced in a study of CD8 T cells in Susac syndrome. Random hexamers were used to reverse transcribe the RNA input (roughly 0.5 to 1 ug). TCRdb fed the immunoSEQ multiplex PCR reads into MiXCR, producing one record per CDR3 protein. Of 250,000 to 350,000 distinct CDR3 sequences listed, about 90% were seen once; the top ten hold about 0.07%. The sample comprised CD4+ T cells from PBMCs. These receptors all stem from a human donor with multiple sclerosis.

CDR3 loop: CASSPRNGQGGYEQYF. DNA for the CDR3: TGTGCCAGCAGCCCCAGAAATGGACAGGGAGGATACGAGCAGTACTTC. This sequence joins TRBV7-9 and TRBJ2-7; 8 nucleotides align to TRBD1. The junction had 13 bases not matched to a gene; V was cut back by 5 bases and J by 4 bases. CDR1 is SEHNR, CDR2 FQNEAQ, per germline (reference sequence). The CDR3 totals 16 residues.

This clonotype appeared a single time. This chain links TRBV20-1 with TRBJ1-1; D might be TRBD1 (5 bases). The germline V and J ends were trimmed by 0 bases and 0 bases, with 11 bases remaining between them. There are 15 residues in the CDR3. Per the germline V gene, CDR1 is DFQATT and CDR2 is SNEGSKA (reference sequence). CDR3 residues: CSARDEGRVNTEAFF. CDR3 DNA: TGCAGTGCTAGAGATGAGGGCAGGGTGAACACTGAAGCTTTCTTT.

This chain uses TRBV20-1 with TRBJ2-1; TRBD2 matches 12 bases. The CDR3 has 15 amino acids. The V gene's germline CDR1 is DFQATT and CDR2 SNEGSKA (reference sequence). With 4 bases clipped from V and 4 bases from J, the junction kept 5 bases outside the gene matches. CDR3 nucleotides: TGCAGTGCTACCAGACTAGCGGGGGAATACAATGAGCAGTTCTTC. It specifies CSATRLAGEYNEQFF.

The rearrangement uses TRBV7-9 and TRBJ2-7; the D call may be TRBD1 or TRBD2 (6 bases each). The CDR3 runs 15 residues. V lost 4 bases, J lost 7 bases, and 20 bases lay in between. CDR1 SEHNR and CDR2 FQNEAQ come from the germline V gene (reference sequence). The CDR3 coding sequence is TGTGCCAGCAGCTCATTCCGGGACGGGGGCTGGGAGCAGTACTTC. Encoded protein: CASSSFRDGGWEQYF.

The chain employs TRBV6-6 and TRBJ1-1, with D uncertain. The CDR3 covers 13 residues. Trimming shortened V by 2 bases and J by 4 bases, and 8 bases separated the two germline ends. Germline assignment: CDR1 MNHNY and CDR2 SVGAGI (reference sequence). The CDR3 DNA reads as TGTGCCAGCAGTTACGGGGTAGGCACTGAAGCTTTCTTT. This encodes CASSYGVGTEAFF.

V gene TRBV7-9 combines with J gene TRBJ2-1; possibly TRBD2 for D (6 bases). The length of the CDR3 is 17 residues. Germline CDR1 reads SEHNR; CDR2 reads FQNEAQ (reference sequence). V dropped 2 bases and J dropped 0 bases, with 14 bases sitting between them. The CDR3 region has the DNA TGTGCCAGCAGCTTACTATCGGGGGTGAGCTCCTACAATGAGCAGTTCTTC. It encodes CASSLLSGVSSYNEQFF.

The chain employs TRBV5-4 and TRBJ2-1; D not resolved. CDR3 length equals 16 residues. V lost 1 base to trimming and J lost 11 bases, with 22 bases between them. Germline V gene lookup returns CDR1 SGHNT and CDR2 YYREEE (reference sequence). This chain's CDR3 is CASSLPQTTPLRQQFF. In DNA, the CDR3 is TGTGCCAGCAGCTTGCCGCAAACTACCCCGTTGAGGCAGCAGTTCTTC.

The rearrangement joins TRBV10-2 to TRBJ2-7; TRBD1 matches 7 bases. The ends lost 6 bases at V and 0 bases at J; junction bases unmatched: 5. Germline assignment: CDR1 WSHSY and CDR2 SAAADI. This CDR3 contains 14 residues. The CDR3 region has the DNA TGCGCCAGCAGAGACCGGGACAGCTCCTACGAGCAGTACTTC. This gives the protein CASRDRDSSYEQYF.

The rearrangement links TRBV19 to TRBJ1-2; unclear D gene. Trimming pared 6 bases from V and 3 bases from J, leaving 11 bases between. Germline V gene lookup returns CDR1 LNHDA and CDR2 SQIVND (reference sequence). The CDR3 has 13 amino acids. DNA of the CDR3: TGTGCCAGTAGCCCCGGGCCCTACTATGGCTACACCTTC. It codes for CASSPGPYYGYTF.

J is TRBJ2-7 and V is TRBV7-2; D might be TRBD1 (7 bases). Trimming took 1 base from V and 3 from J, leaving 13 bases between them. The CDR3 contains 15 residues. CDR1 and CDR2 from the germline V gene are SGHTA and FQGNSA. The CDR3 DNA sequence: TGTGCCAGCAGCTTAGTGGCCAGGGGGGACTACGAGCAGTACTTC. Translated, it gives CASSLVARGDYEQYF.

The J gene is TRBJ1-2, the V gene TRBV19, with 8 bases that match TRBD1. Trimming cost V 7 bases and J 5 bases; bases outside gene matches: 3. The CDR3 runs 12 residues. Germline V gene lookup returns CDR1 LNHDA and CDR2 SQIVND (reference sequence). The DNA for the CDR3 is TGTGCCAGTACGGACAGGGCATATGGCTACACCTTC. Its translation is CASTDRAYGYTF.

The rearrangement links TRBV10-3 to TRBJ1-5; D uncertain. The ends were cut back, 6 bases at V and 3 bases at J, with 12 bases in the middle. The germline gives CDR1 ENHRY, CDR2 SYGVKD. This CDR3 region has 14 residues. The CDR3 sequence: CAIRAASSNQPQHF. CDR3 nucleotide sequence: TGTGCCATCAGGGCGGCCTCCTCCAATCAGCCCCAGCATTTT.

The chain recombines TRBV6-2 or TRBV6-3 with TRBJ1-1; D gene uncertain. CDR3 length: 17 amino acids. The V gene's germline CDR1 is MNHEY and CDR2 SVGEGT. Trimming left V 2 bases short and J 0 bases short, with 16 bases between. The CDR3 sequence is CASSYPAIRSMNTEAFF. CDR3 DNA sequence: TGTGCCAGCAGTTACCCCGCGATCCGCAGTATGAACACTGAAGCTTTCTTT.

This clonotype came up once. This sequence joins TRBV23-1 and TRBJ1-2, with D unresolved. TRBV23-1 has ORF status, its function being uncertain. Trimming cost V 7 bases and J 5 bases, with 14 bases left between them. This CDR3 is built from 13 residues. CDR3 loop: CASIGQQDYGYTF. The CDR3 nucleotides read TGCGCCAGCATAGGCCAGCAGGATTATGGCTACACCTTC.

V is TRBV2 and J is TRBJ2-1; D uncertain. Trimming stripped 3 bases from V and 0 bases from J, with 9 bases between. This CDR3 comprises 15 residues. Germline assignment: CDR1 SNHLY and CDR2 FYNNEI. The CDR3 DNA sequence: TGTGCCAGCAGTGATTCCGGCTACTCCTACAATGAGCAGTTCTTC. This sequence encodes CASSDSGYSYNEQFF. The full variable domain, its missing parts supplied by reference TRBV2 and TRBJ2-1, is EPEVTQTPSHQVTQMGQEVILRCVPISNHLYFYWYRQILGQKVEFLVSFYNNEISEKSEIFDDQFSVERPDGSNFTLKIRSTKLEDSAMYFCASSDSGYSYNEQFFGPGTRLTVL.

The chain is built from TRBV5-4 and TRBJ2-3; D perhaps matches TRBD2 (7 bases). Trimming shortened V by 4 bases and J by 5 bases, and 11 bases separated the two germline ends. The CDR3 runs 13 residues. The germline V gene has CDR1 SGHNT and CDR2 YYREEE (reference sequence). The CDR3 sequence: CASSARGGDTQYF. The CDR3 DNA sequence: TGTGCCAGCAGCGCAAGGGGGGGAGATACGCAGTATTTT.

This rearrangement joins TRBV6-5 to TRBJ2-7, with D maybe TRBD1 (5 bases). This CDR3 region has 17 residues. Trimming cost V 2 bases and J 0 bases, with 17 bases left between them. Germline V CDR1 and CDR2: MNHEY, SVGAGI. CDR3 coding DNA: TGTGCCAGCAGTTACGGGGCCTCACGGGTGGGCTCCTACGAGCAGTACTTC. Encoded protein: CASSYGASRVGSYEQYF.